This T cell receptor beta chain emerged from a study of T-cell reconstitution after alpha-beta-depleted transplantation in children listed by TCRdb under 2016. Concerning the study at large: Using TCR repertoire profiling, the study quantitatively followed how T-cell immune reconstitution unfolded in children after TCRalphabeta/CD19-depleted allogeneic hematopoietic cell transplantation.

Preparation of the library involved PCR. The sequencer was an Illumina HiSeq 2500. To normalize quantification of the TCRbeta repertoire, the TCR libraries were built with molecular barcoding that relied on unique molecular identifiers. TCRdb's own reprocessing of the public reads used fastp at Q25 and MiXCR and kept productive beta chains. Entries that share a CDR3 protein sequence are merged under the most common genes and DNA. The sample table holds roughly 400,000 distinct CDR3 sequences, of which roughly 22% were seen once. The top ten hold 3% to 4.5% of the sample. Deletion took 4 bases off V and 0 bases off J, with a span of 17 bases between the germline ends. The cysteine opens and the phenylalanine closes a CDR3 of 17 amino acids. Just CDR3 DNA is preserved here, 51 bases in frame from base 1. Via the germline V gene, CDR1 is LGHNA and CDR2 YNFKEQ. Points on this clonotype: Its antigen target is currently unknown. The record has no base qualities; no much larger clone is one base away.

This chain joins TRBV4-2 to TRBJ2-3; the D element could tentatively be TRBD1 or TRBD2, as 5 bases agree for each. The sequenced sample was PBMCs from the stem cell graft donor, obtained from the stem cell graft. The receptor was derived from a human donor who donated a stem cell graft to a child with acute myeloid leukemia. The nucleotide sequence is given as TGTGCCAGCAGCCGGAAACGGGACGGTACAAGCACAGATACGCAGTATTTT. It translates as CASSRKRDGTSTDTQYF.